The 17 T cell receptor beta chains reported below all come from one sample, sequenced in a study of control samples from healthy donors and cancer patients. Profiled with immunoSEQ multiplex PCR; TCRdb holds only in-frame clones, not every one. The profile shows about 120,000 clones, 70% to 90% of them singletons. Specimen: blood. The receptors were gathered from a man aged 45-65 years in good health.

The J gene is TRBJ2-5, the V gene TRBV5-6; D perhaps matches TRBD1 (5 bases). The V gene's germline CDR1 is SGHDT and CDR2 YYEEEE. The length of the CDR3 is 15 residues. The V end was cut by 5 bases, the J end by 4 bases, with 18 bases between. In DNA, the CDR3 is TGTGCCAGCAGATCCGAAGGGGCCCTTCGAGAGACCCAGTACTTC. Residues: CASRSEGALRETQYF.

This chain connects TRBV5-4 to TRBJ1-2; D is unresolved. Germline values: CDR1 SGHNT, CDR2 YYREEE (reference sequence). The ends were cut back, 0 bases at V and 1 base at J, with 10 bases in the middle. This CDR3 is built from 15 residues. CDR3 sequence reads: CASSLVQLNNYGYTF. As DNA, the CDR3 is TGTGCCAGCAGCTTGGTCCAGCTTAATAACTATGGCTACACCTTC.

The chain joins TRBV2 to TRBJ1-5; D is uncertain. Germline V CDR1 and CDR2: SNHLY, FYNNEI. This CDR3 is 13 amino acids long. The V and J ends lost 6 bases and 3 bases respectively, with 9 bases between them. DNA of the CDR3: TGTGCCAGCAGACTTACTTACAATCAGCCCCAGCATTTT. Its protein is CASRLTYNQPQHF.

This clone has just a few counts. The chain is built from TRBV5-3 and TRBJ1-1; 7 nucleotides line up with TRBD1. TRBV5-3 is an ORF; its function is uncertain. V lost 4 bases and J lost 8; bases outside the gene matches: 8. This CDR3 has 13 amino acids. Here the CDR3 reads CARSPRTGREAFF. The CDR3 nucleotides are TGTGCCAGAAGCCCTAGGACAGGCCGAGAAGCTTTCTTT.

The rearrangement uses TRBV27 and TRBJ1-2; D gene unclear. In germline, CDR1 is MNHEY, CDR2 SMNVEV (reference sequence). This CDR3 has 13 residues. Between the trimmed V and J ends, which lost 3 bases and 3 bases, there was a span of 8 bases. The CDR3 reads CASSFKGDYGYTF. The CDR3 DNA reads as TGTGCCAGCAGTTTTAAGGGAGACTATGGCTACACCTTC.

The V call is TRBV15, the J call TRBJ2-3; TRBD1 aligns across 8 bases. The J segment lost 1 base and the V segment lost 0 bases, leaving 3 bases of the junction unmatched. This CDR3 has 16 residues. Per germline, CDR1 LNHNV and CDR2 YYDKDF (reference sequence). The CDR3 coding sequence is TGTGCCACCAGCAGAGATATGGGACAGGGCACAGATACGCAGTATTTT. Translated: CATSRDMGQGTDTQYF.

The chain is built from TRBV28 and TRBJ1-1; 8 bases are a match to TRBD1. The length of the CDR3 is 14 residues. With 8 bases clipped from V and 4 bases from J, the junction kept 9 bases outside the gene matches. From germline, CDR1 is MDHEN and CDR2 SYDVKM. The CDR3 bases are TGTGCCAGCCGGACAGGGCCCCTGACCACTGAAGCTTTCTTT. Translation gives CASRTGPLTTEAFF.

The chain has TRBV5-1 and TRBJ2-5; D possibly corresponds to TRBD1 (5 bases). V lost 0 bases and J lost 4, with 10 bases in between. Germline assignment: CDR1 SGHRS and CDR2 YFSETQ. The CDR3 spans 14 residues. CDR3 DNA sequence: TGCGCCAGCAGCTTGGGATCAGGGCCAGAGACCCAGTACTTC. This translates into CASSLGSGPETQYF. Drawing the rest from reference TRBV5-1 and TRBJ2-5, the complete variable domain is KAGVTQTPRYLIKTRGQQVTLSCSPISGHRSVSWYQQTPGQGLQFLFEYFSETQRNKGNFPGRFSGRQFSNSRSEMNVSTLELGDSALYLCASSLGSGPETQYFGPGTRLLVL.

A single count supports this clone. DNA for the CDR3: TGTGCCAGCAGCGCAGAGGGGACCGGGGAGCTGTTTTTT. Translated, it gives CASSAEGTGELFF. This chain joins TRBV9 and TRBJ2-2, with D perhaps matching TRBD1 or TRBD2 (5 bases each). CDR3 length: 13 amino acids. Germline CDR1 and CDR2: SGDLS and YYNGEE. The V gene lost 3 bases and the J gene lost 5 bases, with 8 bases spanning the gap.

This sequence joins TRBV27 and TRBJ1-6; weak D call: TRBD1 (6 bases). The CDR3 sequence is 16 residues long. The V gene lost 6 bases and the J gene lost 0 bases, with 12 bases spanning the gap. Germline values: CDR1 MNHEY, CDR2 SMNVEV (reference sequence). CDR3 nucleotides: TGTGCCAGCAGACCAACAGGGAACTCCTATAATTCACCCCTCCACTTT. Translated: CASRPTGNSYNSPLHF.

This chain joins TRBV11-2 and TRBJ1-4; 8 bases line up with TRBD1. With 5 bases clipped from V and 5 bases from J, the junction kept 4 bases outside the gene matches. The CDR3 is made up of 14 amino acids. The germline V gene has CDR1 SGHAT and CDR2 FQNNGV. In nucleotides, the CDR3 is TGTGCCAGCAGCCCGTGGACAGGGAATGAAAAACTGTTTTTT. It specifies CASSPWTGNEKLFF. Looking up the rest from reference TRBV11-2 and TRBJ1-4 gives the full variable domain: EAGVAQSPRYKIIEKRQSVAFWCNPISGHATLYWYQQILGQGPKLLIQFQNNGVVDDSQLPKDRFSAERLKGVDSTLKIQPAKLEDSAVYLCASSPWTGNEKLFFGSGTQLSVL.

The chain carries TRBV3-1 (or the pseudogene TRBV3-2) and TRBJ2-5; 10 nucleotides align to TRBD1. In germline, CDR1 is LGHDT, CDR2 YNNKEL (reference sequence). V lost 4 bases, J lost 5 bases, and 13 bases stayed unmatched. The CDR3 is 17 residues long. The CDR3 DNA sequence: TGTGCCAGCAGCCCAGGACAGGGGGAATCACTGGTGGAGACCCAGTACTTC. It translates to CASSPGQGESLVETQYF.

The chain is built from TRBV19 and TRBJ1-1; 8 bases agree with TRBD1. The CDR3 has 14 amino acids. Losses at the gene ends were 4 bases for V and 1 base for J; bases not matched to a gene: 2. The germline V gene encodes CDR1 LNHDA and CDR2 SQIVND (reference sequence). The CDR3 DNA is TGTGCCAGTAGTACGGGGACAGGGAACACTGAAGCTTTCTTT. Its protein is CASSTGTGNTEAFF.

This sequence joins TRBV10-2 and TRBJ2-1, with TRBD1 identical over 7 bases. After removal of 7 bases from V and 0 bases from J, the junction contained 6 bases not matched to a gene. Germline V gene data show CDR1 as WSHSY and CDR2 as SAAADI. This CDR3 region has 15 residues. The CDR3 sequence: CASILQGSSYNEQFF. The CDR3 nucleotides read TGCGCCAGCATTTTACAGGGGAGCTCCTACAATGAGCAGTTCTTC.

The chain carries TRBV5-1 and TRBJ1-1, with 8 bases aligning to TRBD1. The CDR3 totals 14 residues. Germline CDR1 and CDR2: SGHRS and YFSETQ. Trimming at V came to 4 bases and at J to 3 bases, leaving 5 bases not matched to a gene. For the CDR3, the DNA is TGCGCCAGCAGCGGACAGGGTCGGGACACTGAAGCTTTCTTT. Translation: CASSGQGRDTEAFF.

The chain joins TRBV6-5 to TRBJ2-7; 11 bases fit TRBD1. CDR3 length: 15 amino acids. Germline V lookup: CDR1 MNHEY, CDR2 SVGAGI. Trimming at V came to 7 bases and at J to 2 bases, leaving 7 bases not matched to a gene. The CDR3 DNA reads TGTGCCAGCACCCCAGGGACAGGGGGTACCTACGAGCAGTACTTC. This gives the protein CASTPGTGGTYEQYF.

A note on this clone: The junction shows a germline mismatch at one end, possibly a read error. This chain uses TRBV6-9 with TRBJ1-6; D might be TRBD1 (6 bases). Germline CDR1 reads MNHGY; CDR2 reads SVAAGI. The CDR3 loop spans 13 amino acids. Here the CDR3 reads CASSLGAGPPPPF. In DNA form, the CDR3 reads TGTGCCAGCAGTTTGGGGGCAGGTCCTCCCCCCCCCTTT.